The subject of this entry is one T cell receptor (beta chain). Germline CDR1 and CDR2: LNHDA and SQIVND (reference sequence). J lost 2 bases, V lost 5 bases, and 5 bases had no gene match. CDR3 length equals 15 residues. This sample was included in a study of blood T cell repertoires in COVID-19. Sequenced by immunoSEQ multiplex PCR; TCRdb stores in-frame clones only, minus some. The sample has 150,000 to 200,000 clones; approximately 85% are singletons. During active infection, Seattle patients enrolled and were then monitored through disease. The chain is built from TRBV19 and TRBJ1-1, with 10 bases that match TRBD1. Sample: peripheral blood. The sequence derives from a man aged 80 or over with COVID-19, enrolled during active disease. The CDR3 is CASSPDRGGNTEAFF. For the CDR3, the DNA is TGTGCCAGTAGTCCGGACAGGGGGGGCAACACTGAAGCTTTCTTT. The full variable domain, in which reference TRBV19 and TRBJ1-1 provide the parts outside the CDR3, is DGGITQSPKYLFRKEGQNVTLSCEQNLNHDAMYWYRQDPGQGLRLIYYSQIVNDFQKGDIAEGYSVSREKKESFPLTVTSAQKNPTAFYLCASSPDRGGNTEAFFGQGTRLTVV.